This entry lists 16 T cell receptor beta chains sequenced from one sample in a study of blood T cell repertoires in COVID-19. Sequenced by immunoSEQ multiplex PCR; TCRdb stores in-frame clones only, minus some. The sample holds 200,000 to 250,000 clones, approximately 88% seen once. Material: PBMCs or T cells enriched from blood (not recorded which). All receptors come from a woman in her thirties who had been exposed to COVID-19.

There are many counts of this clone. The CDR3 spells CASSLSTGLGSPLHF. CDR3 DNA sequence: TGTGCCAGCAGTTTATCGACAGGGCTAGGATCACCCCTCCACTTT. The chain carries TRBV27 and TRBJ1-6, with TRBD1 matching over 7 bases. Germline loops: CDR1 MNHEY, CDR2 SMNVEV (reference sequence). V shed 0 bases and J 10 bases; nucleotides not matched to a gene: 6. This CDR3 region has 15 residues.

V usage is TRBV9 and J usage is TRBJ1-3; 7 nucleotides agree with TRBD1. V trimming: 3 bases; J trimming: 1 base; junction bases outside the gene matches: 7. Germline V gives CDR1 SGDLS, CDR2 YYNGEE. This CDR3 comprises 16 residues. The CDR3 loop is CASSGSGTASGNTIYF. CDR3 in DNA: TGTGCCAGCAGCGGCTCCGGGACAGCTTCTGGAAACACCATATATTTT.

The rearrangement links TRBV19 to TRBJ2-7; 13 nucleotides match TRBD2. The CDR3 spans 15 residues. Germline V gives CDR1 LNHDA, CDR2 SQIVND (reference sequence). V lost 3 bases to trimming and J lost 5 bases; unmatched junction nucleotides: 4. The chain's CDR3 is CASSIPGLAGDEQYF. DNA for the CDR3: TGTGCCAGTAGTATCCCCGGACTAGCGGGAGACGAGCAGTACTTC.

The rearrangement joins TRBV5-6 to TRBJ1-1, with D perhaps TRBD1 (5 bases). The CDR3 length is 15 residues. Germline loops: CDR1 SGHDT, CDR2 YYEEEE. The V end lost 3 bases, the J end lost 1 base, and 13 bases lay between the germline ends. The chain's CDR3 is CASSSYRGTNTEAFF. DNA of the CDR3: TGTGCCAGCAGCTCATATCGGGGGACGAACACTGAAGCTTTCTTT.

This chain uses TRBV2 with TRBJ2-7; 7 positions match TRBD2. Germline V CDR1 and CDR2: SNHLY, FYNNEI. This CDR3 is 12 amino acids long. Trimming cost V 8 bases and J 6 bases; bases outside gene matches: 7. DNA for the CDR3: TGTGCCAGCGGGGATAGCGGGTTCGAGCAGTACTTC. Residues: CASGDSGFEQYF.

This clone was counted only a few times. This chain joins TRBV5-1 and TRBJ2-3; D perhaps matches TRBD2 (6 bases). The CDR3 runs to 15 residues. The V gene lost 0 bases and the J gene lost 0 bases, with 8 bases spanning the gap. The germline V gene has CDR1 SGHRS and CDR2 YFSETQ. The CDR3 reads CASSLDGTSTDTQYF. CDR3 nucleotides: TGCGCCAGCAGCTTGGATGGGACTAGCACAGATACGCAGTATTTT.

This clone has a handful of counts. The rearrangement links TRBV6-4 to TRBJ2-1, with 14 bases matching TRBD2. J gave up 7 bases and V 4 bases, and 0 bases lay outside the gene matches. This CDR3 comprises 14 residues. Germline CDR1 reads MRHNA; CDR2 reads SNTAGT. CDR3 in DNA: TGTGCCAGCAGTGGACTAGCGGGAGGGAATGAGCAGTTCTTC. As protein: CASSGLAGGNEQFF.

This clone was detected only a few times. The rearrangement links TRBV14 to TRBJ2-5; 11 nucleotides line up with TRBD2. CDR1 and CDR2 from the germline V gene are SGHDN and FVKESK. The length of the CDR3 is 15 residues. J was trimmed by 5 bases and V by 4 bases; bases with no gene match: 6. The CDR3 nucleotides are TGTGCCAGCAGCCCTTTCTCTAGCGGGAGGGAGACCCAGTACTTC. Translated: CASSPFSSGRETQYF.

The chain uses TRBV10-3 and TRBJ2-2, with TRBD1 identical over 8 bases. J was trimmed by 1 base and V by 4 bases; bases with no gene match: 8. Germline V gene sequence: CDR1 ENHRY, CDR2 SYGVKD. The CDR3 is 17 residues long. The CDR3 sequence: CAISGFWTGRNTGELFF. The CDR3 region has the DNA TGTGCCATCAGTGGCTTCTGGACAGGGCGGAACACCGGGGAGCTGTTTTTT.

A single count supports this clone. The chain uses TRBV7-6 and TRBJ2-7, with D perhaps matching TRBD1 (5 bases). The CDR3 spans 17 residues. Germline V CDR1 and CDR2: SGHVS, FNYEAQ. V shed 3 bases and J shed 6 bases, with 24 bases lying between them. The CDR3 DNA reads as TGTGCCAGCAGCTTTACATCGGGTGGTAAAGGGGCAGGCGAGCAGTACTTC. This translates into CASSFTSGGKGAGEQYF.

The rearrangement uses TRBV30 and TRBJ1-1; D gene unclear. The CDR3 consists of 12 residues. The V and J ends lost 3 bases and 1 base respectively, with 6 bases between them. Germline CDR1 reads GTSNPN; CDR2 reads SVGIG (reference sequence). CDR3 in amino acids: CAWSVSNTEAFF. CDR3 in DNA: TGTGCCTGGAGCGTCTCGAACACTGAAGCTTTCTTT.

This chain connects TRBV4-1 to TRBJ2-5, with D possibly being TRBD2 (6 bases). V gave up 4 bases and J gave up 5 bases, with 11 bases separating them. Germline values: CDR1 MGHRA, CDR2 YSYEKL. The CDR3 covers 13 residues. CDR3 protein: CASSPTSWETQYF. The CDR3 DNA reads TGCGCCAGCAGCCCGACTAGTTGGGAGACCCAGTACTTC.

The J gene is TRBJ1-2, the V gene TRBV30; D might be TRBD1 (6 bases). V lost 0 bases and J lost 3, with 14 bases in between. The CDR3 is 15 amino acids. CDR1 and CDR2 (germline): GTSNPN, SVGIG (reference sequence). CDR3 sequence reads: CAWSVRWGQDYGYTF. CDR3 in DNA: TGTGCCTGGAGTGTCCGATGGGGACAAGACTATGGCTACACCTTC.

This chain links TRBV5-1 with TRBJ2-2; perhaps TRBD2 as D (6 bases). V was clipped by 2 bases and J by 6 bases, with 11 bases between them. This CDR3 has 14 amino acids. The V gene's germline CDR1 is SGHRS and CDR2 YFSETQ. Here the CDR3 DNA reads TGCGCCAGCAGCTTTCGGGGAGGCGCCGGGGAGCTGTTTTTT. As protein: CASSFRGGAGELFF.

The chain employs TRBV12-3 or TRBV12-4 and TRBJ2-7, with TRBD1 matching 8 bases. The CDR3 is 13 amino acids. Germline trimming cut 7 bases from V and 3 bases from J; bases unmatched to any gene: 5. CDR3 DNA sequence: TGTGCCAGCACGAGGACAGGGCACTACGAGCAGTACTTC. Translation gives CASTRTGHYEQYF.

This rearrangement joins TRBV27 to TRBJ1-4, with a possible D match to TRBD1 (5 bases). Germline loops: CDR1 MNHEY, CDR2 SMNVEV (reference sequence). This CDR3 has 13 amino acids. The germline V and J ends were trimmed by 3 bases and 12 bases, with 14 bases remaining between them. The CDR3 is CASSLTREGELFF. The CDR3 DNA sequence: TGTGCCAGCAGTTTGACCAGGGAGGGAGAACTGTTTTTT.